This TCR beta chain was retrieved from a study of blood T cell repertoires in COVID-19. Overall study context: Collection of acute and convalescent COVID-19 samples took place in the United States, Italy and Spain. PBMCs, B-cell-depleted T cells, or T cells provided the cDNA or gDNA that made up the material.

Residents of 20 to 25 US areas, aged about 18 to 95 years, made up the participants. Participants' own reports of clinical history determined their cohort assignment. TCRdb keeps only in-frame clones here, not all; method: immunoSEQ multiplex PCR. The sample holds hundreds of thousands of clones; around 83% are singletons and the top ten take about 5%. This clone was seen many times. The CDR3 loop spans 16 amino acids. Germline V CDR1 and CDR2: SGHNT, YENEEA. Trimming took 5 bases from V and 2 from J, leaving 16 bases between them. The specimen was PBMCs or T cells enriched from blood (not recorded which). This chain joins TRBV11-3 and TRBJ1-3; D remains unclear. This clonotype was sampled from a man in his forties who had been exposed to COVID-19. CDR3 residues: CASSLTGGSTGNTIYF. CDR3 nucleotides: TGTGCCAGCAGCCTCACCGGCGGGAGTACTGGAAACACCATATATTTT.